These 26 T cell receptor beta chains came from one sample sequenced in a study of T cell responses to AZD1222 COVID-19 vaccine. Sequencing was performed with immunoSEQ multiplex PCR; in TCRdb, only in-frame clones are kept and a portion is missing. The sample includes more than 100,000 clones, about nine tenths seen only once; the top ten take approximately 1.3%. Sequenced material: peripheral blood, taken on day 0 of AZD1222 vaccination. The receptors were sampled from an adult in good health.

This sequence joins TRBV5-1 and TRBJ1-5; D call uncertain. V was shortened by 0 bases and J by 3 bases, with 4 bases between the two germline ends. CDR3 length equals 13 residues. Germline CDR1 and CDR2: SGHRS and YFSETQ. Here the CDR3 reads CASSLDPNQPQHF. DNA of the CDR3: TGCGCCAGCAGCTTGGATCCCAATCAGCCCCAGCATTTT.

CDR3 sequence: CASSLAGIYSPLHF. The CDR3 DNA is TGTGCCAGCAGCTTGGCAGGGATTTATTCACCCCTCCACTTT. The V call is TRBV7-9, the J call TRBJ1-6, with a weak D call TRBD1 (5 bases). This CDR3 has 14 residues. Germline CDR1 reads SEHNR; CDR2 reads FQNEAQ (reference sequence). V lost 3 bases and J 8 bases, leaving 11 bases between the germline ends.

The chain employs TRBV12-3 or TRBV12-4 and TRBJ1-4; 7 bases agree with TRBD1. The junction had 10 bases not matched to a gene; V was cut back by 8 bases and J by 10 bases. This CDR3 region has 13 residues. The CDR3 DNA reads as TGTGCCAGCCTTTCCAGGGGGTGGGGAAAACTGTTTTTT. Its protein product is CASLSRGWGKLFF.

This clone was recorded once. The CDR3 DNA is TGTGCCAGCAGTGAGGGACAGGGGATTTTTAGCAATCAGCCCCAGCATTTT. This encodes CASSEGQGIFSNQPQHF. The chain combines TRBV2 with TRBJ1-5; 10 nucleotides line up with TRBD1. V lost 3 bases, J lost 0 bases, and 5 bases stayed unmatched. Germline V CDR1 and CDR2: SNHLY, FYNNEI. The CDR3 covers 17 residues.

The chain recombines TRBV5-4 with TRBJ1-1; D uncertain. This CDR3 contains 13 residues. The V end lost 2 bases, the J end lost 5 bases, and 10 bases lay between the germline ends. The germline V gene has CDR1 SGHNT and CDR2 YYREEE (reference sequence). The CDR3 nucleotides are TGTGCCAGCAGCTTCGGGGAAAAAACTGAAGCTTTCTTT. This encodes CASSFGEKTEAFF.

The CDR3 spells CASSFPNMGAASYGYTF. The CDR3 region has the DNA TGTGCCAGCAGCTTTCCCAACATGGGAGCGGCTAGCTATGGCTACACCTTC. The chain couples TRBV5-8 to TRBJ1-2; no firm D call. CDR3 size: 17 residues. Germline lookup yields CDR1 SGHTS and CDR2 YDEGEE. V was shortened by 2 bases and J by 4 bases, with 21 bases between the two germline ends.

This sequence joins TRBV6-5 and TRBJ2-7; 8 positions agree with TRBD2. CDR1 is MNHEY and CDR2 is SVGAGI in the germline V gene. V lost 8 bases to trimming and J lost 7 bases; unmatched junction nucleotides: 16. The CDR3 runs 15 residues. CDR3 loop: CASEVVAGRMGEQYF. In nucleotides, the CDR3 is TGTGCCAGCGAAGTCGTAGCGGGGAGGATGGGGGAGCAGTACTTC.

The chain joins TRBV2 to TRBJ1-2; 8 bases align to TRBD1. Germline-derived CDR1 and CDR2 are SNHLY and FYNNEI. Trimming cost V 6 bases and J 4 bases; bases outside gene matches: 10. The CDR3 length is 15 residues. Here the CDR3 DNA reads TGTGCCAGCAGCGTCGACAGGGGCGGTGGCTATGGCTACACCTTC. It yields the protein CASSVDRGGGYGYTF.

V usage is TRBV18 and J usage is TRBJ2-4, with D unresolved. The CDR3 is 18 residues long. Germline V lookup: CDR1 KGHSH, CDR2 LQKENI. V shed 0 bases and J shed 0 bases, with 15 bases lying between them. The CDR3 nucleotides are TGTGCCAGCTCACCACCAGGGTTAGAGCCGATAGCCAAAAACATTCAGTACTTC. It codes for CASSPPGLEPIAKNIQYF.

This chain joins TRBV9 and TRBJ1-1, with D possibly TRBD1 on 5 matching bases. The CDR3 runs to 14 residues. In germline, CDR1 is SGDLS, CDR2 YYNGEE. Trimming removed 0 bases at V and 4 bases at J, with 10 bases between. CDR3 bases: TGTGCCAGCAGCGTAGTAGGGGATCGCACTGAAGCTTTCTTT. Translating gives CASSVVGDRTEAFF.

The J gene is TRBJ2-1, the V gene TRBV9, with 9 bases that match TRBD2. J was trimmed by 7 bases and V by 3 bases; bases with no gene match: 8. Germline V gene lookup returns CDR1 SGDLS and CDR2 YYNGEE. The CDR3 extends over 15 amino acids. The CDR3 is CASSEGLAAWNEQFF. CDR3 bases: TGTGCCAGCAGCGAGGGACTAGCCGCCTGGAATGAGCAGTTCTTC.

The chain is built from TRBV27 and TRBJ2-7; 10 bases map to TRBD2. In germline, CDR1 is MNHEY, CDR2 SMNVEV (reference sequence). V was pared by 5 bases and J by 5 bases, with 18 bases of the junction left unmatched. The CDR3 consists of 18 residues. This chain's CDR3 is CASSLRGYTSGVGNEQYF. Here the CDR3 DNA reads TGTGCCAGCAGTCTAAGGGGATACACTAGCGGGGTTGGAAACGAGCAGTACTTC.

The CDR3 DNA follows: TGTGCCTGGAGTGCCCTTGGGGAGACCCAGTACTTC. The encoded protein is CAWSALGETQYF. The chain couples TRBV30 to TRBJ2-5; no clear D gene. Germline CDR1 reads GTSNPN; CDR2 reads SVGIG (reference sequence). This CDR3 is built from 12 residues. Trimming pared 1 base from V and 5 bases from J, leaving 8 bases between.

The chain joins TRBV5-1 to TRBJ2-2, with a tentative D call TRBD2 (6 bases). CDR1 SGHRS and CDR2 YFSETQ come from the germline V gene. Trimming left V 4 bases short and J 0 bases short, with 13 bases between. The CDR3 is 16 residues long. In DNA, the CDR3 is TGCGCCAGCAGCCGAGTCGGGGGTACGAACACCGGGGAGCTGTTTTTT. Its translation is CASSRVGGTNTGELFF.

The chain is built from TRBV7-2 and TRBJ2-3; D is uncertain. The CDR3 spans 13 residues. With 5 bases removed from V and 11 bases from J, the gap between germline ends came to 17 bases. Germline-derived CDR1 and CDR2 are SGHTA and FQGNSA. The CDR3 loop reads CASSRGIIEGQYF. CDR3 DNA: TGTGCCAGCAGCCGTGGCATTATCGAAGGGCAGTATTTT.

This chain uses TRBV25-1 with TRBJ2-7, with 10 bases that match TRBD2. J lost 0 bases, V lost 2 bases, and 4 bases had no gene match. This CDR3 spans 16 amino acids. The V gene's germline CDR1 is MGHDK and CDR2 SYGVNS. In nucleotides, the CDR3 is TGTGCCAGCAGTGAAACTAGCGGGGCCAGCTCCTACGAGCAGTACTTC. The encoded protein is CASSETSGASSYEQYF.

This chain joins TRBV20-1 and TRBJ2-3; TRBD1 might be the D (6 bases). CDR1 DFQATT and CDR2 SNEGSKA come from the germline V gene (reference sequence). Trimming cost V 8 bases and J 4 bases, with 10 bases left between them. The CDR3 spans 11 residues. The CDR3 here is CSSGASDTQYF. The CDR3 nucleotides are TGCAGTTCAGGGGCGTCAGATACGCAGTATTTT.

The rearrangement links TRBV6-5 to TRBJ1-5, with a weak D call TRBD1 (5 bases). Deletions cut 5 bases from V and 4 bases from J, with 12 bases between. The germline gives CDR1 MNHEY, CDR2 SVGAGI. This CDR3 spans 14 amino acids. CDR3 DNA sequence: TGTGCCAGCAGTCCCACGGGGGATAATCAGCCCCAGCATTTT. Its protein is CASSPTGDNQPQHF.

The V gene is TRBV4-3, the J gene TRBJ2-7; D ambiguous. Per germline, CDR1 LGHNA and CDR2 YSLEER. Trimming removed 2 bases at V and 5 bases at J, with 19 bases between. This CDR3 has 16 amino acids. This CDR3 reads CASSQSFRQLAHEQYF. CDR3 nucleotides: TGCGCCAGCAGCCAATCGTTTAGGCAATTAGCCCACGAGCAGTACTTC.

The V gene is TRBV7-2, the J gene TRBJ2-5; TRBD1 is a possible D gene (6 bases). V was trimmed by 1 base and J by 5 bases, leaving 17 bases between them. The germline CDR1 and CDR2 sequences are SGHTA and FQGNSA. This CDR3 has 16 residues. CDR3 coding DNA: TGTGCCAGCAGCTTAGTGAGGGTTCCCACAGGGGAGACCCAGTACTTC. Its protein product is CASSLVRVPTGETQYF.

The chain has TRBV6-5 and TRBJ1-1; D is perhaps TRBD1 (5 bases). Looked up from germline, CDR1 is MNHEY and CDR2 is SVGAGI. V was cut by 2 bases and J by 4 bases, with 11 bases left in between. This CDR3 comprises 14 residues. CDR3 bases: TGTGCCAGCAGTTACAGGGGCGGGTTCACTGAAGCTTTCTTT. Protein product: CASSYRGGFTEAFF.

This chain's CDR3 is CAWNPQTHTF. CDR3 in DNA: TGTGCCTGGAATCCCCAAACTCACACCTTC. This chain connects TRBV30 to TRBJ1-2; D gene ambiguous. Germline V gives CDR1 GTSNPN, CDR2 SVGIG (reference sequence). This CDR3 spans 10 amino acids. V lost 4 bases, J lost 12 bases, and 12 bases lay in between.

The J gene is TRBJ2-7, the V gene TRBV3-1 (or the pseudogene TRBV3-2); no clear D gene. V gave up 1 base and J gave up 5 bases, with 3 bases separating them. The CDR3 is 11 residues long. Germline values: CDR1 LGHDT, CDR2 YNNKEL (reference sequence). The CDR3, as DNA: TGTGCCAGCAGCCAAGTCCACGAGCAGTACTTC. As protein: CASSQVHEQYF.

This chain links TRBV5-6 with TRBJ1-2, with D perhaps TRBD1 (6 bases). CDR1 is SGHDT and CDR2 is YYEEEE in the germline V gene. The CDR3 length is 15 residues. Trimming removed 2 bases from V and 1 base from J, with 12 bases in between. The CDR3 region is CASSLLLGHNYGYTF. CDR3 nucleotides: TGTGCCAGCAGCTTACTCTTGGGACATAACTATGGCTACACCTTC.

The rearrangement uses TRBV11-2 and TRBJ2-1; TRBD1 might be the D (5 bases). The CDR3 runs 17 residues. The ends were cut back, 0 bases at V and 4 bases at J, with 16 bases in the middle. The germline V gene encodes CDR1 SGHAT and CDR2 FQNNGV. CDR3 sequence: CASSLESRGREYNEQFF. In nucleotides, the CDR3 is TGTGCCAGCAGCTTAGAATCTAGGGGCAGGGAATACAATGAGCAGTTCTTC.

V gene TRBV5-4 combines with J gene TRBJ2-1, with D possibly TRBD1 on 6 matching bases. Germline V gene lookup returns CDR1 SGHNT and CDR2 YYREEE (reference sequence). The CDR3 runs 15 residues. The V gene lost 0 bases and the J gene lost 3 bases, with 10 bases spanning the gap. The CDR3 coding sequence is TGTGCCAGCAGCTTGGACAGGGCCCTCTACAATGAGCAGTTCTTC. This codes for CASSLDRALYNEQFF. The variable domain in full, with the rest retrieved from reference TRBV5-4 and TRBJ2-1, is ETGVTQSPTHLIKTRGQQVTLRCSSQSGHNTVSWYQQALGQGPQFIFQYYREEENGRGNFPPRFSGLQFPNYSSELNVNALELDDSALYLCASSLDRALYNEQFFGPGTRLTVL.